This T cell receptor (beta chain) was sequenced during a study of T cell responses to AZD1222 COVID-19 vaccine. The table lists this clone with a count of one. Its antigen is still unknown. CDR3 length: 14 residues. Trimming took 2 bases from V and 2 from J, leaving 10 bases between them. Germline-derived CDR1 and CDR2 are SGHVS and FQNEAQ. Measured with immunoSEQ multiplex PCR; TCRdb has only the in-frame clones, and not every one. The sample lists about 86,000 clones; roughly nine tenths were seen once. Study conclusions and caveats: CD4 TCRs linked to vaccination spanned spike, dominating at 160-218 and 743-854. Reportedly, nearly half the spike-specific TCRs target unmutated variant regions. Rises in breadth and depth of Spike-specific TCRs came after two AZD1222 doses. Donors in the cohort were predominantly white British and more often female, and clonal diversity was possibly underestimated.

The source was peripheral blood, collected on day 0 of AZD1222 vaccination. The chain has TRBV7-8 and TRBJ2-7; a weak D match, TRBD1 (5 bases). This clonotype originated in an adult in good health. CDR3 in amino acids: CASSLQGTTYEQYF. CDR3 coding DNA: TGTGCCAGCAGCTTACAGGGTACAACCTACGAGCAGTACTTC.